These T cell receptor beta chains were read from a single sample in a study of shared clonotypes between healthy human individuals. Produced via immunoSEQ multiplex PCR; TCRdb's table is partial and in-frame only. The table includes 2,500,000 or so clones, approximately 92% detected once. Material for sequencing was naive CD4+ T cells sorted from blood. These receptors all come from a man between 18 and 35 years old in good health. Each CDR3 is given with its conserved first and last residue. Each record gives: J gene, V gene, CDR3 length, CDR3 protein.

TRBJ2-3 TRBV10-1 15 CASSDGRAGTDTQYF
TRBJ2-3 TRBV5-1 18 CASRGKGFSFASTDTQYF
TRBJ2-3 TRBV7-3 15 CASSLLASGTDTQYF
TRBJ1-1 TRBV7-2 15 CASSSGLQLNTEAFF
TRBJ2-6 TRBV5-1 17 CASSLAGGVSGANVLTF
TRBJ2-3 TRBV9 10 CASHGFTQYF
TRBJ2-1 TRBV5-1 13 CASSSALAGDLFF
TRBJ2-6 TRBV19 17 CASSRSRPDSGANVLTF
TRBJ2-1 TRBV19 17 CASSSLWGGGSYNEQFF
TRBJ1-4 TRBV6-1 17 CASSEIVNVQNVGKLFF
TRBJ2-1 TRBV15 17 CATSSPIPGRVYNEQFF
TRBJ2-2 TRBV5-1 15 CASSPGTSNTGELFF
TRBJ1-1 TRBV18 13 CASSPATFTEAFF
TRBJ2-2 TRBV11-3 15 CASSPPTMNTGELFF
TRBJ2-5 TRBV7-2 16 CASSAAGAGVSETQYF
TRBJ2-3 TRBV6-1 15 CATQAPGLAPDTQYF
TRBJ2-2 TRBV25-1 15 CASSEPSGNTGELFF
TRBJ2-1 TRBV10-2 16 CASRGMAGASHNEQFF
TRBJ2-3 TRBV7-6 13 CASSGGLNNAQYF
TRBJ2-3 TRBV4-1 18 CASSLRTSGGLGTDTQYF
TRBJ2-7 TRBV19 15 CASSDAGLPSYEQYF
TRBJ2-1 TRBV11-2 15 CASSLDGGRYNEQFF
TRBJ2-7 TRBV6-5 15 CASRPRSGVPYEQYF
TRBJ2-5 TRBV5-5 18 CASSTTSGGAGRSETQYF
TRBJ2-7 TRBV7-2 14 CASSLASGPYEQYF
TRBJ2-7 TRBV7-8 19 CASSLSTGTSGGPTYEQYF
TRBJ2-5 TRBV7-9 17 CASSPQGAGVRQETQYF
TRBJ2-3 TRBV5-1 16 CASSQMTGTRTDTQYF
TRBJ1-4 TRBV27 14 CASSLQGAGEKLFF
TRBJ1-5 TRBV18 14 CASSPQDRNQPQHF
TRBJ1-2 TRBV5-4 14 CASSLGSGSDGYTF